Sequencing of this TCR beta chain was carried out in a study of T-cell memory formation after mild COVID-19. TCRdb passed the 5' RACE reads through MiXCR, listing each CDR3 protein once. This table holds some 350,000 distinct CDR3 sequences, approximately 13% found once. Germline V lookup: CDR1 DFQATT, CDR2 SNEGSKA (reference sequence). The CDR3 length is 15 residues. The ends were cut back, 3 bases at V and 0 bases at J, with 12 bases in the middle. The study, taken as a whole, reports: Shrinking CD4+ clones were chiefly CM and EM; CD8+ ones were chiefly EMRA. Pre-infection memory contained some responding clones, which suggested that cross-reactive memory had joined. A balance of CD4 and CD8 characterized clones contracting day 15 to 85, whereas later expanders leaned CD4+. Second-wave clones peaking on day 37 lacked confirmed SARS-CoV-2 specificity.

This clonotype has a handful of counts. Its specificity is unknown. This TCR was sampled from a man between 18 and 29 years old who had mild COVID-19 (a few samples of this study predate the infection). Cell type and time point are not known. The chain combines TRBV20-1 with TRBJ1-5; possible D gene TRBD1, 5 bases. Input material: PBMCs or a T cell subset sorted from them (not recorded which). The CDR3 reads CSARIQGYSNQPQHF. In DNA form, the CDR3 reads TGCAGTGCTAGGATCCAGGGATATAGCAATCAGCCCCAGCATTTT.